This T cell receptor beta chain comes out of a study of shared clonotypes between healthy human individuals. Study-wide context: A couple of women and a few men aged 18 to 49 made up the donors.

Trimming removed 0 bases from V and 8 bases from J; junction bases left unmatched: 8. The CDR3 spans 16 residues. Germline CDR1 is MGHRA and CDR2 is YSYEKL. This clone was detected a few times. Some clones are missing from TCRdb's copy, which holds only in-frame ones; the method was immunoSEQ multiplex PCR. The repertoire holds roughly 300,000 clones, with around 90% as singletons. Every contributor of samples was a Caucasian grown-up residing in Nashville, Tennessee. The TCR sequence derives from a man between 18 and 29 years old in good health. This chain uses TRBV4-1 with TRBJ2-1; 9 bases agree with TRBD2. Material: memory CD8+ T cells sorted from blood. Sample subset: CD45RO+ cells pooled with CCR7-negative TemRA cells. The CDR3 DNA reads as TGCGCCAGCAGCCAAGATCCGGGGACTAGCATCTATGAGCAGTTCTTC. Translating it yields CASSQDPGTSIYEQFF.